The T cell receptor beta chain under discussion was sequenced for a study of T-cell reconstitution after alpha-beta-depleted transplantation in children. Unique molecular identifiers were built into the TCRbeta library. TCRdb ran MiXCR on the PCR reads and lists one entry per CDR3 protein. The sample has some 500,000 distinct CDR3 sequences, approximately 16% seen once. CDR1 is SGHNT and CDR2 is YYREEE in the germline V gene (reference sequence). The CDR3 length is 14 residues. V was pared by 1 base and J by 10 bases, with 15 bases between. The chain combines TRBV5-4 with TRBJ2-1; D uncertain. This TCR was recovered from a human donor who donated a stem cell graft to a child with acute lymphoblastic leukemia. Here the sequenced sample was PBMCs from the stem cell graft donor, taken from the stem cell graft. The CDR3 reads CASSLNGVGWEQFF. The CDR3 DNA reads as TGTGCCAGCAGCTTGAATGGTGTTGGATGGGAGCAGTTCTTC.